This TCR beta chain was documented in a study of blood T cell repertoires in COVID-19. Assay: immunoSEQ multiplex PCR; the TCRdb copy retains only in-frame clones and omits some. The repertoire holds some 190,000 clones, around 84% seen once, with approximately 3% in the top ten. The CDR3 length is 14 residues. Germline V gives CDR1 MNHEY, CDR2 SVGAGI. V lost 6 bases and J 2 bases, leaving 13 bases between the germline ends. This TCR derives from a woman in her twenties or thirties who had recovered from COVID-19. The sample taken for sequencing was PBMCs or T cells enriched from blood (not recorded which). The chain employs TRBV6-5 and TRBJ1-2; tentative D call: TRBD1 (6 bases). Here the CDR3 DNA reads TGTGCCAGCAGGGCAAATACAGGGAACTATGGCTACACCTTC. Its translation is CASRANTGNYGYTF.